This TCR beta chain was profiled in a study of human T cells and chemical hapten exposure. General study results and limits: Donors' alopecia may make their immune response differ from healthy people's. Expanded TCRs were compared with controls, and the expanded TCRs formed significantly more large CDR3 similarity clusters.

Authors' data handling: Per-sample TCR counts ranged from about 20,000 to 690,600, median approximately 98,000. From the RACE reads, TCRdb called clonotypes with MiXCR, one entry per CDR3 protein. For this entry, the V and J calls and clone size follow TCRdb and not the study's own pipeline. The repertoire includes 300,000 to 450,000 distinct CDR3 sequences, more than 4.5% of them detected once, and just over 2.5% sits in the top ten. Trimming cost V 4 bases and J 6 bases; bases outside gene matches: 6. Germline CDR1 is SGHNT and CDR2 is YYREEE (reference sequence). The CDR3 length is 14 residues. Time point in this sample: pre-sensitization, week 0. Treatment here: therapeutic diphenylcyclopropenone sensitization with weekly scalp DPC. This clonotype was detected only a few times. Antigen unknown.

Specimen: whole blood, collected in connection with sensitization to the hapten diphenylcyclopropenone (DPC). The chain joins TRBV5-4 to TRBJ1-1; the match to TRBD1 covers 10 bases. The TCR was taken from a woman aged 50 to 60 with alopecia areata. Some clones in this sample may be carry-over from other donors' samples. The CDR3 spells CASSRGQGRAEAFF. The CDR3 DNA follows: TGTGCCAGCAGCCGGGGACAGGGGAGGGCTGAAGCTTTCTTT.